The clone carrying this TCR beta chain was found once. Its antigen is not identified. Compared with germline, one end of the junction differs, possibly owing to a read error. The sorted Tregs were CD4+CD25+CD127-/low cells. Per the germline V gene, CDR1 is SEHNR and CDR2 is FQNEAQ (reference sequence). The CDR3 extends over 16 amino acids. Semi-nested PCR with Nested Universal Primer A followed constant-region reverse priming of full-length variable regions. In TCRdb, the 5' RACE reads were re-called with MiXCR into one record per CDR3 protein. The table includes 40,000 to 55,000 distinct CDR3 sequences, more than 20% detected once. Study outcomes and limitations: Larger-cohort validation covered only one TCR beta V-J rearrangement. Tumor memory CD4+ T cell TCR gene usage was found to cluster with blood and lymph node memory CD4+ cells and with lymph node naive CD4+ cells. Tumor Tregs overlapped most with tumor, then blood, naive CD4+ cells.

This chain uses TRBV7-9 with TRBJ2-3, with D tentatively TRBD2 (6 bases). This TCR came from a female donor with breast cancer. Sample: Tregs sorted from a lymph node. CDR3 region: CDSSLLSFGGKDTQYF. The CDR3 DNA is TGTGACAGCAGCTTACTTAGTTTCGGGGGAAAAGATACGCAGTATTTT.